This T cell receptor (beta chain) was found in a study of cytomegalovirus exposure and HLA in healthy donors. This clone was detected only a few times. Though nominally healthy at sampling, donors likely had unrecorded immune exposures. Use of 60 Vbeta and 13 Jbeta primers characterized the PCR. Profiling relied on immunoSEQ multiplex PCR, and the TCRdb table lists in-frame clones only, not all of them. The sample holds about 130,000 clones; over 8% are singletons and the top ten take 4.5% to 7%. The trim removed 2 bases at V and 2 bases at J, leaving 7 bases unmatched. This CDR3 spans 17 amino acids. Germline V lookup: CDR1 SGHDT, CDR2 YYEEEE.

The chain carries TRBV5-6 and TRBJ2-5, with 12 bases lining up with TRBD2. The receptor was derived from a man aged 35-49 years in good health and CMV-seronegative. The source material was PBMCs. The CDR3 DNA reads TGTGCCAGCAGCTTCACTAGCGGGGGGCGAATACAAGAGACCCAGTACTTC. Encoded protein: CASSFTSGGRIQETQYF.